Each of the 22 T cell receptor beta chains below was sequenced from the same sample in a study of immune evolution from preneoplasia to lung adenocarcinoma. Measured with immunoSEQ multiplex PCR; TCRdb has only the in-frame clones, and not every one. The data show about 7,900 clones, with about three quarters seen just once and approximately 8% held by the top ten. Input material: FFPE adjacent normal lung tissue. The source of these receptors is a person aged 70 to 85 with lung adenocarcinoma.

This chain links TRBV2 with TRBJ2-7; D may be TRBD1 (6 bases). CDR1 SNHLY and CDR2 FYNNEI come from the germline V gene. V lost 6 bases and J lost 0, with 15 bases in between. CDR3 length equals 15 residues. Here the CDR3 DNA reads TGTGCCAGCAGAATAGGACAGCAAAGCTCCTACGAGCAGTACTTC. It specifies CASRIGQQSSYEQYF.

V is TRBV29-1 and J is TRBJ2-3; D possibly corresponds to TRBD1 (6 bases). The V gene lost 0 bases and the J gene lost 2 bases, with 9 bases spanning the gap. This CDR3 has 14 residues. Germline loops: CDR1 SQVTM, CDR2 ANQGSEA. The CDR3 nucleotides read TGCAGCGTTGAAGAAACAGGGACCACAGATACGCAGTATTTT. Translating gives CSVEETGTTDTQYF.

This chain uses TRBV14 with TRBJ2-7; D is uncertain. V was clipped by 1 base and J by 9 bases, with 16 bases between them. Germline V lookup: CDR1 SGHDN, CDR2 FVKESK. There are 14 residues in the CDR3. The CDR3 bases are TGTGCCAGCAGCCAAGTACGTCAGGTATCGGGGCAGTACTTC. The encoded protein is CASSQVRQVSGQYF.

The chain carries TRBV7-2 and TRBJ2-3, with 11 nucleotides matching TRBD1. Germline V CDR1 and CDR2: SGHTA, FQGNSA. J gave up 4 bases and V 5 bases, and 11 bases lay outside the gene matches. This CDR3 is built from 17 residues. The CDR3 is CASSPTSGTGGADTQYF. Here the CDR3 DNA reads TGTGCCAGCAGCCCCACCTCCGGGACAGGGGGGGCAGATACGCAGTATTTT.

The chain is built from TRBV4-1 and TRBJ1-6, with D tentatively TRBD1 (5 bases). V dropped 4 bases and J dropped 8 bases, with 24 bases sitting between them. The CDR3 is 18 residues long. Germline CDR1 and CDR2: MGHRA and YSYEKL. CDR3 sequence: CASSPAGRRKQGDSPLHF. CDR3 nucleotides: TGCGCCAGCAGCCCCGCCGGCCGGCGGAAGCAGGGCGATTCACCCCTCCACTTT.

This clone has just one count. CDR3 coding DNA: TGTGCCAGCAGCCACCCGACGGGACAGTCGTCCACAGATACGCAGTATTTT. Protein sequence: CASSHPTGQSSTDTQYF. The rearrangement uses TRBV7-9 and TRBJ2-3, with 7 bases aligning to TRBD1. The CDR3 is made up of 17 amino acids. From germline, CDR1 is SEHNR and CDR2 FQNEAQ (reference sequence). J gave up 2 bases and V 5 bases, and 13 bases lay outside the gene matches.

V gene TRBV30 combines with J gene TRBJ1-1; D remains ambiguous. The CDR3 is 12 residues long. Germline loops: CDR1 GTSNPN, CDR2 SVGIG (reference sequence). Trimming cost V 3 bases and J 0 bases, with 5 bases left between them. The DNA of the CDR3 is TGTGCCTGGAGAAAGTTGAACACTGAAGCTTTCTTT. Amino acid sequence: CAWRKLNTEAFF.

This sequence joins TRBV5-4 and TRBJ1-1; a possible D gene is TRBD1 (5 bases). This CDR3 has 13 residues. Trimming took off 2 bases at V and 3 bases at J, with 8 bases between the two ends. CDR1 SGHNT and CDR2 YYREEE come from the germline V gene (reference sequence). The CDR3 nucleotides read TGTGCCAGCAGCTTTAAACAGGACACTGAAGCTTTCTTT. Protein product: CASSFKQDTEAFF.

This chain uses TRBV27 with TRBJ1-5; perhaps TRBD1 as D (6 bases). The CDR3 sequence is 15 residues long. V gave up 4 bases and J gave up 3 bases, with 13 bases separating them. Looked up from germline, CDR1 is MNHEY and CDR2 is SMNVEV (reference sequence). CDR3 protein: CASSSTGLDNQPQHF. DNA of the CDR3: TGTGCCAGCAGTTCTACAGGGCTCGACAATCAGCCCCAGCATTTT.

The chain carries TRBV9 and TRBJ1-6; weak D call: TRBD1 (5 bases). The CDR3 covers 15 residues. V lost 0 bases and J 10 bases, leaving 14 bases between the germline ends. Germline assignment: CDR1 SGDLS and CDR2 YYNGEE. CDR3 nucleotide sequence: TGTGCCAGCAGCGTAGACGGGACGGGTGGGTCACCCCTCCACTTT. Amino acid sequence: CASSVDGTGGSPLHF.

V usage is TRBV27 and J usage is TRBJ1-5; D unresolved. The germline V gene encodes CDR1 MNHEY and CDR2 SMNVEV (reference sequence). This CDR3 is built from 12 residues. V was clipped by 4 bases and J by 9 bases, with 10 bases between them. This CDR3 reads CASSSGGGPQHF. The CDR3 DNA is TGTGCCAGCAGTTCGGGCGGCGGGCCCCAGCATTTT.

This clone appeared once. The chain is built from TRBV25-1 and TRBJ2-1, with a tentative D call TRBD1 (6 bases). The length of the CDR3 is 13 residues. V was trimmed by 8 bases and J by 10 bases, leaving 18 bases between them. The germline CDR1 and CDR2 sequences are MGHDK and SYGVNS. The CDR3 sequence is CASGGYAQSEQFF. DNA of the CDR3: TGTGCCAGCGGGGGCTACGCCCAATCGGAGCAGTTCTTC.

The rearrangement uses TRBV7-8 and TRBJ1-3, with D possibly TRBD1 on 5 matching bases. V was cut by 0 bases and J by 7 bases, with 10 bases left in between. Germline V gene lookup returns CDR1 SGHVS and CDR2 FQNEAQ. The CDR3 runs to 14 residues. The CDR3: CASSLAGAENTIYF. The CDR3 nucleotides are TGTGCCAGCAGCTTAGCAGGGGCGGAGAACACCATATATTTT.

The chain carries TRBV29-1 and TRBJ2-7, with 8 bases lining up with TRBD1. The junction had 3 bases not matched to a gene; V was cut back by 4 bases and J by 4 bases. The CDR3 runs to 12 residues. Germline V gene data show CDR1 as SQVTM and CDR2 as ANQGSEA. DNA for the CDR3: TGCAGCGTTGTTGGACAGGGTTACGAGCAGTACTTC. This translates into CSVVGQGYEQYF.

This clone was detected only once. The chain uses TRBV10-3 and TRBJ1-2; the D is unclear. The CDR3 loop spans 17 amino acids. The germline V gene has CDR1 ENHRY and CDR2 SYGVKD. V dropped 0 bases and J dropped 2 bases, with 16 bases sitting between them. The CDR3 DNA sequence: TGTGCCATCAGTGAGTCCGGGGAACCTCAATCCAACTATGGCTACACCTTC. Translating it yields CAISESGEPQSNYGYTF.

V usage is TRBV28 and J usage is TRBJ2-3, with D perhaps matching TRBD1 or TRBD2 (7 bases each). Germline V gene sequence: CDR1 MDHEN, CDR2 SYDVKM. The CDR3 is made up of 19 amino acids. Trimming pared 5 bases from V and 2 bases from J, leaving 26 bases between. CDR3 DNA: TGTGCCAGCAGTCTCCGGGGCAGGGGGGGAGGAATAGCCACAGATACGCAGTATTTT. Amino acids: CASSLRGRGGGIATDTQYF.

The CDR3 here is CASSLVEGQQYF. DNA for the CDR3: TGTGCCAGCAGCTTGGTGGAGGGGCAGCAGTACTTC. V gene TRBV5-6 combines with J gene TRBJ2-7; D possibly corresponds to TRBD2 (6 bases). Germline V gene sequence: CDR1 SGHDT, CDR2 YYEEEE. The ends were cut back, 0 bases at V and 8 bases at J, with 9 bases in the middle. This CDR3 comprises 12 residues.

This clone was recorded once. The J gene is TRBJ2-2, the V gene TRBV7-3; D is tentatively TRBD1 or TRBD2 (5 bases each). Germline loops: CDR1 SGHTA, CDR2 FQGTGA. The V end lost 4 bases, the J end lost 3 bases, and 9 bases lay between the germline ends. The CDR3 runs 14 residues. In nucleotides, the CDR3 is TGTGCCAGCAGCTCTGGGACGGACACCGGGGAGCTGTTTTTT. It yields the protein CASSSGTDTGELFF.

J is TRBJ2-7 and V is TRBV11-2; D possibly corresponds to TRBD1 (8 bases). Trimming took 3 bases from V and 5 from J, leaving 17 bases between them. The V gene's germline CDR1 is SGHAT and CDR2 FQNNGV. The CDR3 is made up of 15 amino acids. The CDR3 spells CASSFHTGGDNEQYF. Written as DNA, the CDR3 is TGTGCCAGCAGCTTCCACACAGGGGGGGACAACGAGCAGTACTTC.

The chain couples TRBV7-6 to TRBJ2-5; TRBD2 agrees at 16 bases. The CDR3 extends over 22 amino acids. The V gene end was trimmed by 1 base and the J gene end by 0 bases; junction bases not matched to a gene: 14. Germline CDR1 is SGHVS and CDR2 is FNYEAQ. CDR3 in amino acids: CASSLVHPGLAGGLRDQETQYF. CDR3 sequence (DNA): TGTGCCAGCAGCTTAGTACACCCGGGACTAGCGGGGGGGCTTCGGGACCAAGAGACCCAGTACTTC.

CDR3 DNA sequence: TGTGCCTGGAGTGTCCAGGCCATGAACACTGAAGCTTTCTTT. Amino acids: CAWSVQAMNTEAFF. V is TRBV30 and J is TRBJ1-1; D gene ambiguous. The germline gives CDR1 GTSNPN, CDR2 SVGIG (reference sequence). Trimming left V 0 bases short and J 0 bases short, with 8 bases between. This CDR3 spans 14 amino acids.

This clone was recorded a few times. CDR3 bases: TGTGCCAGCTCACCAAGGGACAGGGTCCACACTGAAGCTTTCTTT. It is translated as CASSPRDRVHTEAFF. This chain links TRBV18 with TRBJ1-1, with TRBD1 matching 9 bases. Germline CDR1 and CDR2: KGHSH and LQKENI. The V segment lost 2 bases and the J segment 3 bases; nucleotides outside the gene matches: 4. The CDR3 runs to 15 residues.